This entry is about one T cell receptor beta chain. Its antigen remains undetermined. A single base separates this from a much larger clone, so it may be a read error. What the time point label conveys for this sample: persistent/refractory GD, antithyroid drugs over 5 years with positive TRAb. For both TCR sequencing and RNA sequencing, RNA was extracted from PBMCs using TRIzol. Graves' disease was diagnosed according to American Thyroid Association guidelines. The patients came from an endocrinology department in Xi'an, China. Each patient gave approximately 10 milliliters of peripheral blood, collected in an EDTA anticoagulant tube. Ficoll Paque Plus density gradient separation was used to isolate PBMCs, and no further T cell sorting was done. An Agilent 2100 Bioanalyzer and agarose gel were used to assess RNA quality, and a NanoDrop 2000 was used to measure RNA concentration. The data were obtained in a study of regulatory T cells in long-lasting Graves disease (dated by TCRdb to the early 2020s). About the investigation overall: To count as having persistent Graves' disease, a patient had to have received antithyroid drug treatment for over 5 years with TSH receptor autoantibodies remaining persistently positive. TCR sequencing covered 13 persistent and 20 newly diagnosed Graves' disease patients, around 33 samples in total. The study took place in China and was registered as a clinical trial. On average, persistent Graves' disease patients in the clinical cohort had been on antithyroid drugs for approximately ten years. This study used TCR sequencing and RNA sequencing of peripheral blood to compare persistent Graves' disease patients against newly diagnosed Graves' disease patients. General findings and caveats noted by the study authors: The study examined only peripheral blood because the primary lesion, thyroid tissue, could not be accessed. Persistent disease showed preferential use of TRBV28, TRBJ1-2 and TRBJ2-5, whereas newly diagnosed disease favored TRBV20-1 and TRBJ2-1. A larger number of public clonotypes was shared among persistent patients (under 3,000) than among newly diagnosed patients (more than 850). Only the TCR beta chain was sequenced and analyzed. The authors noted that the small sample size was a limitation that may lower accuracy. Persistent Graves' disease patients showed lower TCR Shannon entropy and fewer highly expanded clones than newly diagnosed patients, suggesting clonal expansion.

To prepare the library, multiplex PCR was applied. Instrument used: Illumina HiSeq 4000. To build TCR beta libraries, CDR3 regions were amplified by Arm-PCR using iRepertoire HTBI primers. PCR products were gel purified before sequencing. As for the authors' bioinformatics: A total of 62 TRBV and approximately 13 TRBJ segments were identified across samples and were used for gene usage analysis of CDR3 amino acid clonotypes. COPE and FqMerger were used to merge filtered high-quality paired reads into contigs. BLAST was used to align contigs to the IMGT TRBV, TRBD and TRBJ reference genes, and CDR3 was defined following IMGT. Clonotypes above 0.1% frequency were classified as highly expanded clones. Shannon entropy was used to measure repertoire diversity, and the Gini coefficient was used to measure V-J evenness. Public clonotypes were defined as clonotypes shared by more than one individual. Starting from the raw public reads, TCRdb applied fastp trimming at Q25, assembled clones with MiXCR and retained in-frame beta chains. Under each unique CDR3 protein, matching rows form one entry showing the most common genes and DNA. These V and J calls originate from TCRdb's pipeline instead of the authors' own analysis. Across this sample there are hundreds of thousands of distinct CDR3 sequences, with about 20% seen only once. The ten largest clones represent approximately 31% of the sample.

Per the germline V gene, MNHEY is the CDR1 and SVGEGT is the CDR2. The junction shows trimming of 5 bases on V and 5 bases on J, plus 15 bases between the germline ends. Reading from cysteine to phenylalanine, the CDR3 counts 14 amino acids. CDR3 DNA is the only sequence kept; it has 42 bases, read in frame from the first base. The sequences come from peripheral blood mononuclear cells (PBMCs), collected when the disease was refractory, from a patient treated with antithyroid drugs. The rearranged chain carries TRBV6-2 or TRBV6-3 and TRBJ1-1, with a tentative D gene TRBD1 over 5 matching bases. This TCR came from a female donor with Graves disease. The CDR3 corresponds to CASSALGERTEAFF. The nucleotide sequence reads TGTGCCAGCAGTGCTTTAGGGGAGAGAACTGAAGCTTTCTTT.